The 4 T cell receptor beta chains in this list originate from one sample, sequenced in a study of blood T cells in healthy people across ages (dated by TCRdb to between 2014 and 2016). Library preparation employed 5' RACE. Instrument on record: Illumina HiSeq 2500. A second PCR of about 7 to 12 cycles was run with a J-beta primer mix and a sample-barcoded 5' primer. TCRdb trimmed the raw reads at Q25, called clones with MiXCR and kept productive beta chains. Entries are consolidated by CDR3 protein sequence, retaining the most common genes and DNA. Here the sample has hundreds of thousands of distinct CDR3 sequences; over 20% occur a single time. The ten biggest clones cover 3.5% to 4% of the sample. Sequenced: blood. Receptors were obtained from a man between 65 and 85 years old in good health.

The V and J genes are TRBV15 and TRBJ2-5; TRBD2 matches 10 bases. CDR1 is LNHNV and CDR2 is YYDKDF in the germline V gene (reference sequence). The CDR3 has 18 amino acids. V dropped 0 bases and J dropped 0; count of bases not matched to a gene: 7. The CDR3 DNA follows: TGTGCCACCAGCAGAGATCTGTTGGGGACTAGCGACCAAGAGACCCAGTACTTC. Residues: CATSRDLLGTSDQETQYF.

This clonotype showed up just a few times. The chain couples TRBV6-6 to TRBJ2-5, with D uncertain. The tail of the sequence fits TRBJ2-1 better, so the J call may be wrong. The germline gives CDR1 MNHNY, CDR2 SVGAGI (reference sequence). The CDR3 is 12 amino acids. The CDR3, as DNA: TGTGCCAGCAGTTACTCTCCGGCTGAGCAGTTCTTC. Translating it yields CASSYSPAEQFF.

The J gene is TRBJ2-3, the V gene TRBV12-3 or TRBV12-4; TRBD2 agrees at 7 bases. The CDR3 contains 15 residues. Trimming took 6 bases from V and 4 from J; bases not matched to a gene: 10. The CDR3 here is CASSGWGGAADTQYF. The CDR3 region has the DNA TGTGCCAGCAGCGGTTGGGGAGGGGCCGCAGATACGCAGTATTTT.

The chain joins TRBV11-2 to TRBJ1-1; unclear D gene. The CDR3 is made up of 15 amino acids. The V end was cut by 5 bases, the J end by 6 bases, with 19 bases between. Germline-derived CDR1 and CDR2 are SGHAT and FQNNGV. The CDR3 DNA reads TGTGCCAGCAGCCTAACTGCGACCTTTCCACCTGAAGCTTTCTTT. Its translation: CASSLTATFPPEAFF.